Sequencing of this T cell receptor beta chain was carried out in a study of graft-versus-host responses after intestinal transplantation. Study-level background: The recipients all started with anti-thymocyte globulin induction and then took tacrolimus and steroids for 3 to 4 years.

Generated by immunoSEQ multiplex PCR, the TCRdb table keeps only in-frame clones and is missing some. The sample has 89,000 or so clones; roughly 85% are singletons. Turning to this clone: Its matching antigen is unknown.

General study points: Early post-transplant HvG declines showed an association with peak circulating GvH clone levels. Graft-donor T cell macrochimerism in patients accompanied high graft-versus-host to host-versus-graft clonal ratios in allografts. Some GvH clones appeared in ileal mucosa or blood before recipient bone marrow.

This specimen was unstimulated CD4+ T cells sorted from spleen or lymph node cells, taken before intestinal transplant. The origin of this receptor is a human donor who received an intestinal transplant.

The CDR3 bases are TGTGCCAGCAGCCAAGATATCACTAGCCGGCGGTACGAGCAGTACTTC. It yields the protein CASSQDITSRRYEQYF. This chain joins TRBV4-2 and TRBJ2-7, with a tentative D call TRBD2 (6 bases). CDR1 and CDR2 from the germline V gene are LGHNA and YNFKEQ. Trimming removed 0 bases from V and 4 bases from J, with 16 bases in between. The length of the CDR3 is 16 residues.